This record concerns one T cell receptor (beta chain) sequence. The antigen remains undetermined. This record belongs to a study of yellow fever vaccine responses in identical twins. The CDR3 length is 15 residues. Between the trimmed V and J ends, which lost 0 bases and 11 bases, there was a span of 17 bases. Germline V gene data show CDR1 as MNHEY and CDR2 as SVGEGT. TCRdb redid the calling of the RT-PCR reads with MiXCR, one entry per CDR3 protein. The repertoire holds approximately 20,000 distinct CDR3 sequences, with approximately 72% as singletons. Whole-study results and caveats: In identical twins, vaccine T cell responses appeared partly shared and partly individual.

The rearrangement uses TRBV6-2 or TRBV6-3 and TRBJ2-1, with D possibly matching TRBD2 (5 bases). Sequencing used T cells from blood (PBMCs), unsorted or a sorted subset (not recorded which), obtained before or after yellow fever vaccination (not recorded which). The sequence was obtained from a woman between 18 and 29 years old who received the yellow fever vaccine. CDR3 in DNA: TGTGCCAGCAGTTACTCTCAGGCGGGCTCGATTCAGCAGTTCTTC. Translation gives CASSYSQAGSIQQFF.